A selection of T cell receptor beta chains follows, all from one sample in a study of post-analysis software for immune sequencing data. In TCRdb, the PCR reads were re-called with MiXCR into one record per CDR3 protein. The sample has some 890,000 distinct CDR3 sequences; approximately 53% are singletons. The sample comprised blood. The receptors were sampled from a girl under 18 with multiple sclerosis. The CDR3 runs from the conserved cysteine through the conserved F or W. D genes are given only for firm matches. Expanded clones get a size class; other rows say once, few or many, or leave the size out.

J gene	D gene	clone size	V gene	CDR3 DNA	CDR3 protein
TRBJ1-2	TRBD1	-	TRBV30	TGTGCCGGGGGCCAAACAGGGGGAGGCTACACCTTC	CAGGQTGGGYTF
TRBJ2-7	-	-	TRBV6-1	TGTGCCAGCAGTGAGGGGGCCAGCTACGAGCAGTACTTC	CASSEGASYEQYF
TRBJ1-2	-	-	TRBV5-6	TGTGCCAGCAGCTTGGGCGGGTACGACTATGGCTACACCTTC	CASSLGGYDYGYTF
TRBJ2-4	-	-	TRBV25-1	TGTGCCAGCCGGGAAGGGGAGGCCAAAAACATTCAGTACTTC	CASREGEAKNIQYF
TRBJ2-7	-	-	TRBV15	TGTGCCACCAGCAGAGAGGGCAGGGGACCCTACGAGCAGTACTTC	CATSREGRGPYEQYF
TRBJ2-5	-	-	TRBV11-2	TGTGCCAGCAGCTTGGTCCGAGTAGATCCACAAGAGACCCAGTACTTC	CASSLVRVDPQETQYF
TRBJ2-3	TRBD2	-	TRBV15	TGTGCCACCAGCAGAGCCGTTGGCGGGAGCAGCACAGATACGCAGTATTTT	CATSRAVGGSSTDTQYF
TRBJ2-6	TRBD1	-	TRBV29-1	TGCAGCGTTCGAGGACAGGGGGCGCGGGTAGGGGCCAACGTCCTGACTTTC	CSVRGQGARVGANVLTF
TRBJ2-4	-	-	TRBV15	TGTGCCACCAGCAGTGACCAGTGGGAGCAGTACTTC	CATSSDQWEQYF
TRBJ2-4	TRBD2	-	TRBV20-1	TGCAGTGCTAACCCCTGGACTAGTTGGGAACAAAACATTCAGTACTTC	CSANPWTSWEQNIQYF
TRBJ2-7	TRBD2	-	TRBV7-9	TGTGCCAGCAGCCAACTAGCGGGAGAGCCCTACGAGCAGTACTTC	CASSQLAGEPYEQYF
TRBJ2-5	-	-	TRBV12-3/TRBV12-4	TGTGCCAGCAGTTTAAGGGCCCCACGGCGGGAGACCCAGTACTTC	CASSLRAPRRETQYF
TRBJ2-7	TRBD2	many	TRBV20-1	TGCAGTGCTCGGACTAGCGGTTCCTACGAGCAGTACTTC	CSARTSGSYEQYF
TRBJ2-4	-	-	TRBV18	TGTGCCAGCTCACCTTTGCTCCTCAAAAACATTCAGTACTTC	CASSPLLLKNIQYF
TRBJ2-5	TRBD2	-	TRBV9	TGTGCCAGCAGCGACCGGCTGACTAGCCGGCTTGGGGCCCAGTACTTC	CASSDRLTSRLGAQYF
TRBJ2-5	-	few	TRBV29-1	TGCAGCGTTGAAGTGAGTAGCCAAGAGACCCAGTACTTC	CSVEVSSQETQYF
TRBJ2-5	TRBD1	once	TRBV7-6	TGTGCCAGCAGCCGGGGACAGGAGGTAGAGACCCAGTACTTC	CASSRGQEVETQYF
TRBJ2-5	TRBD1	-	TRBV5-6	TGTGCCAGCAGCTTGGGGGGACAGGGATTAGAGACCCAGTACTTC	CASSLGGQGLETQYF
TRBJ2-5	TRBD2	-	TRBV20-1	TGCAGTGCTAGGTTGCGGGAGGGCCAAGAGACCCAGTACTTC	CSARLREGQETQYF
TRBJ2-7	TRBD2	-	TRBV20-1	TGCAGTGCTGGAGGACGGGAGGTTAGGGAGCAGTACTTC	CSAGGREVREQYF
TRBJ2-7	TRBD1	few	TRBV7-3	TGTGCCAGCAGCCTAGGACAGGGCTCCTTCTACGAGCAGTACTTC	CASSLGQGSFYEQYF
TRBJ2-1	TRBD2	-	TRBV10-3	TGTGCCACCCTACGGGAACTAGCGGACAATGAGCAGTTCTTC	CATLRELADNEQFF
TRBJ2-3	-	-	TRBV27	TGTGCCAGCAGTCTAGGAGCGGGCGCAGATACGCGGTATTTT	CASSLGAGADTRYF
TRBJ1-1	TRBD1	few	TRBV7-3	TGTGCCAGCGCATCCGGGACAGGGAACACTGAAGCTTTCTTT	CASASGTGNTEAFF
TRBJ1-4	-	-	TRBV12-5	TGTGCTAGTGGCCCGGGACGGGCTAATGAAAAACTGTTTTTT	CASGPGRANEKLFF
TRBJ2-7	TRBD2	few	TRBV25-1	TGTGCCAGCACCCCTTCTAGCGGGAGGCGCTACGAGCAGTACTTC	CASTPSSGRRYEQYF
TRBJ2-6	TRBD1	few	TRBV3-1	TGTGCCAGCAGCCGCTGGACAGGGCCTGGGGCCAACGTCCTGACTTTC	CASSRWTGPGANVLTF
TRBJ2-5	TRBD2	-	TRBV3-1	TGTGCCAGCAGCCCCGGGACTAGCGGGGTAGAGACCCAGTACTTC	CASSPGTSGVETQYF
TRBJ1-6	TRBD1	few	TRBV30	TGTGCCTGGAGTGTGGACAGGGGTAATTCACCCCTCCACTTT	CAWSVDRGNSPLHF
TRBJ2-6	-	few	TRBV5-1	TGCGCCAGCAGCTTGCGGTTGAGCTCTGGGGCCAACGTCCTGACTTTC	CASSLRLSSGANVLTF
TRBJ1-2	-	-	TRBV7-9	TGTGCCAGCAGCTTGGGGAGCCCCATTAACTATGGCTACACCTTC	CASSLGSPINYGYTF
TRBJ2-7	-	once	TRBV5-1	TGCGCCAGTAGCTTGGGTGGACAGCACTACGAGCAGTACTTC	CASSLGGQHYEQYF
TRBJ2-5	-	-	TRBV5-1	TGCGCCAGCAGCTTCACTCCGGGACACTTTCAAGAGACCCAGTACTTC	CASSFTPGHFQETQYF
TRBJ2-7	-	-	TRBV20-1	TGCAGTGCTGACAAGAGCTCCTACGAGCAGTACTTC	CSADKSSYEQYF
TRBJ2-1	TRBD2	few	TRBV5-1	TGCGCCAGCAGCTTGGCGGTGACTAGCGGGAGGGCCTCGAATGAGCAGTTCTTC	CASSLAVTSGRASNEQFF
TRBJ1-2	TRBD1	few	TRBV5-1	TGCGCCAGCAGCTTGGCCAATGACAGGGGGGGCGGTGGCTACACCTTC	CASSLANDRGGGGYTF
TRBJ2-7	TRBD1	-	TRBV2	TGTGCCAGCACCCTCGAAGGGGGCTACTACGAGCAGTACTTC	CASTLEGGYYEQYF
TRBJ2-1	-	-	TRBV12-3/TRBV12-4	TGTGCCAGCAGAAGTAAGGGTGAGCAGTTCTTC	CASRSKGEQFF
TRBJ1-2	-	few	TRBV28	TGTGCCAGCAGTACCAATCTAAGAGGGGCCTCAGTACAGGGCTACACCTTC	CASSTNLRGASVQGYTF
TRBJ2-1	TRBD2	-	TRBV9	TGTGCCAGCAGCGTAGGGTTGATAGCGGGGAACAATGAGCAGTTCTTC	CASSVGLIAGNNEQFF
TRBJ2-5	-	-	TRBV20-1	TGCAGTGCGGCCCGAGGGGGGGGCATGGAGACCCAGTACTTC	CSAARGGGMETQYF
TRBJ2-5	TRBD1	few	TRBV12-3/TRBV12-4	TGTGCCAGCAGTTTACAGGGGGCTATGAAGCAGTACTTC	CASSLQGAMKQYF
TRBJ2-7	-	-	TRBV7-3	TGTGCCAGCAGCTTAAACGCGGACCCTCTTCTCGAGCAGTACTTC	CASSLNADPLLEQYF
TRBJ1-2	TRBD1	-	TRBV14	TGTGCCAGCAGCCCCGGGACAGGGGGTTGGTATGGCTACACCTTC	CASSPGTGGWYGYTF
TRBJ2-7	-	few	TRBV6-1	TGTGCCAGCAGTGACGGCTCCTCCTACGAGCAGTACTTC	CASSDGSSYEQYF
TRBJ1-4	TRBD1	-	TRBV7-9	TGTGCCAGCGGACAGGAGGAAAAACTGTTTTTT	CASGQEEKLFF
TRBJ2-1	-	-	TRBV15	TGTGCCACCAGCAGAGCAAACAGGGGGGGTTACAATGAGCAGTTCTTC	CATSRANRGGYNEQFF
TRBJ2-7	-	-	TRBV24-1	TGTGCCACCAGTGATAGCAGAGGCGGCACGGAGCAGTACTTC	CATSDSRGGTEQYF
TRBJ2-7	TRBD2	-	TRBV6-5	TGTGCCAGCAGAAGGACTAGCGTGATCTCCTACGAGCAGTACTTC	CASRRTSVISYEQYF
TRBJ2-5	-	-	TRBV7-9	TGTGCCAGCAGCTTAGCTCAGGCTCGCCCAGAGACCCAGTACTTC	CASSLAQARPETQYF
TRBJ1-2	TRBD1	few	TRBV12-3/TRBV12-4	TGTGCCAGCAGTTTAGGAGGGGGACAGGGCAGCGGCTACACCTTC	CASSLGGGQGSGYTF